The 9 T cell receptor beta chains below come from one sample, sequenced in a study of blood T cell repertoires in COVID-19. The data were produced by immunoSEQ multiplex PCR, yet TCRdb's version contains in-frame clones alone and is incomplete. The table includes 200,000 to 300,000 clones, 87% detected once. Specimen: peripheral blood. These TCRs come from a woman in her forties or fifties with acute or convalescent COVID-19.

The CDR3: CASSFNRVASEAFF. CDR3 in DNA: TGTGCCAGCAGCTTTAACCGGGTCGCCTCTGAAGCTTTCTTT. The V gene is TRBV5-5, the J gene TRBJ1-1; D remains ambiguous. This CDR3 has 14 amino acids. Germline lookup yields CDR1 SGHKS and CDR2 YYEKEE (reference sequence). V was shortened by 2 bases and J by 6 bases, with 14 bases between the two germline ends. Together with reference TRBV5-5 and TRBJ1-1, the CDR3 gives the full variable domain: DAGVTQSPTHLIKTRGQQVTLRCSPISGHKSVSWYQQVLGQGPQFIFQYYEKEERGRGNFPDRFSARQFPNYSSELNVNALLLGDSALYLCASSFNRVASEAFFGQGTRLTVV.

The V gene is TRBV9, the J gene TRBJ1-2; 12 bases map to TRBD1. This CDR3 has 16 residues. Germline V gene sequence: CDR1 SGDLS, CDR2 YYNGEE. The V and J ends lost 4 bases and 7 bases, in that order; junction bases with no gene match: 11. The DNA of the CDR3 is TGTGCCAGCAGCATGACTCCGGGACAGGGGGCTGGTGGCTACACCTTC. Encoded protein: CASSMTPGQGAGGYTF.

The chain employs TRBV7-6 and TRBJ2-1; D perhaps matches TRBD2 (6 bases). V lost 1 base, J lost 0 bases, and 13 bases lay in between. The CDR3 totals 17 residues. Per the germline V gene, CDR1 is SGHVS and CDR2 is FNYEAQ. The CDR3 region has the DNA TGTGCCAGCAGCTTAGAGGTAGCGGTTAGCTCCTACAATGAGCAGTTCTTC. Protein sequence: CASSLEVAVSSYNEQFF.

The V and J genes are TRBV7-2 and TRBJ2-7, with TRBD2 as a possible D gene (5 bases). V shed 3 bases and J shed 5 bases, with 14 bases lying between them. Germline lookup yields CDR1 SGHTA and CDR2 FQGNSA. The CDR3 loop spans 14 amino acids. CDR3 in amino acids: CASSLDWTRDEQYF. DNA of the CDR3: TGTGCCAGCAGCTTGGACTGGACGAGGGACGAGCAGTACTTC.

The gene calls are TRBV5-1 and TRBJ1-3, with 9 bases aligning to TRBD1. There are 16 residues in the CDR3. CDR1 is SGHRS and CDR2 is YFSETQ in the germline V gene. V was clipped by 4 bases and J by 0 bases; unmatched bases: 5. CDR3 nucleotide sequence: TGCGCCAGCAGCCCCGGGACAGGGTACTCTGGAAACACCATATATTTT. Amino acid sequence: CASSPGTGYSGNTIYF.

This rearrangement joins TRBV14 to TRBJ1-1; 7 positions agree with TRBD1. The CDR3 has 15 residues. V trimming: 2 bases; J trimming: 6 bases; junction bases outside the gene matches: 9. The germline gives CDR1 SGHDN, CDR2 FVKESK. CDR3 DNA: TGTGCCAGCAGCCAATACAGGGGAGGTAGGGCTGAAGCTTTCTTT. Its translation: CASSQYRGGRAEAFF.

In this sample, this clone turned up a few times. The rearrangement joins TRBV4-2 to TRBJ1-2, with 7 bases that match TRBD1. Per germline, CDR1 LGHNA and CDR2 YNFKEQ. CDR3 length equals 15 residues. The J segment lost 3 bases and the V segment lost 4 bases, leaving 8 bases of the junction unmatched. Here the CDR3 DNA reads TGTGCCAGCAGCCGAGAAGGGACAGTTTACTATGGCTACACCTTC. Translated, it gives CASSREGTVYYGYTF.

The genes are TRBV19 and TRBJ2-7; 11 bases are a match to TRBD2. The CDR3 has 15 residues. Germline CDR1 reads LNHDA; CDR2 reads SQIVND (reference sequence). Trimming at V came to 5 bases and at J to 5 bases, leaving 8 bases not matched to a gene. The CDR3 here is CASSPSTSGTNEQYF. CDR3 in DNA: TGTGCCAGTAGTCCCTCGACTAGCGGGACTAACGAGCAGTACTTC.

This clone showed up just a few times. This chain links TRBV5-4 with TRBJ2-1; TRBD2 agrees at 15 bases. Trimming took 4 bases from V and 8 from J; bases not matched to a gene: 4. This CDR3 spans 15 amino acids. The germline gives CDR1 SGHNT, CDR2 YYREEE (reference sequence). The CDR3 nucleotides are TGTGCCAGCAGCCTGCGGACTAGCGGGAGGGATGAGCAGTTCTTC. This sequence encodes CASSLRTSGRDEQFF.